The 24 T cell receptor beta chains listed next were all sequenced from one sample in a study of blood T cells in healthy people across ages. The authors ran a second PCR of roughly 6 to 12 cycles using a sample-barcoded 5' primer and a J-beta primer mix. TCRdb redid the calling of the 5' RACE reads with MiXCR, one entry per CDR3 protein. The repertoire consists of almost 800,000 distinct CDR3 sequences, with about three fifths occurring once and the leading ten covering around 20%. The sample comprised blood. The receptors originated from a young man in good health.

The chain recombines TRBV11-2 with TRBJ2-7; the D call may be TRBD1 or TRBD2 (6 bases each). The end of the DNA fits TRBJ2-5 better, so the J call may be wrong. CDR3 length: 16 amino acids. Looked up from germline, CDR1 is SGHAT and CDR2 is FQNNGV. CDR3 bases: TGTGCCAGCAGCTTAGCCGAAGGGGGGTGGGCAGAGACCCAGTACTTC. Protein product: CASSLAEGGWAETQYF.

Notes on this clonotype: Mismatch with germline at one junction end may stem from a read error. The chain links TRBV7-2 to TRBJ2-1; 9 positions match TRBD2. The CDR3 has 13 amino acids. Germline lookup yields CDR1 SGHTA and CDR2 FQGNSA. CDR3 in amino acids: CASSVAGTSKQFF. CDR3 bases: TGTGCCAGCAGCGTAGCCGGGACTAGCAAGCAGTTCTTC.

This clonotype was counted a few times. The chain uses TRBV9 and TRBJ2-5, with D unclear. The CDR3 is made up of 13 amino acids. Trimming stripped 0 bases from V and 4 bases from J, with 7 bases between. Germline V lookup: CDR1 SGDLS, CDR2 YYNGEE. The chain's CDR3 is CASSVDTRETQYF. The CDR3 nucleotides are TGTGCCAGCAGCGTAGATACCAGAGAGACCCAGTACTTC. Full variable domain (missing parts from reference TRBV9 and TRBJ2-5): DSGVTQTPKHLITATGQRVTLRCSPRSGDLSVYWYQQSLDQGLQFLIQYYNGEERAKGNILERFSAQQFPDLHSELNLSSLELGDSALYFCASSVDTRETQYFGPGTRLLVL.

This clonotype was picked up a small number of times. The chain joins TRBV19 to TRBJ1-2; possibly TRBD1 for D (5 bases). V lost 3 bases and J lost 4, with 12 bases in between. The CDR3 extends over 14 amino acids. Germline V lookup: CDR1 LNHDA, CDR2 SQIVND (reference sequence). The CDR3 bases are TGTGCCAGTAGTATGTGGGGGAGGAGCTATGGCTACACCTTC. Translated, it gives CASSMWGRSYGYTF.

The chain employs TRBV5-1 and TRBJ1-2; D is possibly TRBD1 (6 bases). Germline-derived CDR1 and CDR2 are SGHRS and YFSETQ. V was cut by 6 bases and J by 7 bases, with 28 bases left in between. The CDR3 is made up of 17 amino acids. CDR3 nucleotide sequence: TGCGCCAGCACCACCGATCCGGGGGCTAAGGCCACGGGTGGCTACACCTTC. It specifies CASTTDPGAKATGGYTF.

The chain joins TRBV7-2 to TRBJ2-3; D is uncertain. The V and J ends lost 4 bases and 9 bases respectively, with 11 bases between them. The CDR3 has 12 residues. Germline assignment: CDR1 SGHTA and CDR2 FQGNSA. DNA of the CDR3: TGTGCCAGCAGCTGGACGGTGGGAACGCAGTATTTT. Translated: CASSWTVGTQYF.

The chain links TRBV6-4 to TRBJ2-6; no clear D. The CDR3 has 14 amino acids. Germline-derived CDR1 and CDR2 are MRHNA and SNTAGT. The ends were cut back, 3 bases at V and 0 bases at J, with 3 bases in the middle. Written as DNA, the CDR3 is TGTGCCAGCAGTGATTACTCTGGGGCCAACGTCCTGACTTTC. Encoded protein: CASSDYSGANVLTF.

About this clonotype itself: This sequence may be a read error, since a much larger clone differs from it by one base. The chain joins TRBV28 to TRBJ2-7; D is uncertain. The CDR3 loop spans 11 amino acids. The germline V gene has CDR1 MDHEN and CDR2 SYDVKM. Here the CDR3 DNA reads TGTACCAGCAGTTCTAAATACGAGCAGTACTTC. It specifies CTSSSKYEQYF.

The chain recombines TRBV9 with TRBJ2-1; D perhaps matches TRBD2 (5 bases). The CDR3 covers 16 residues. Germline CDR1 and CDR2: SGDLS and YYNGEE. V was shortened by 0 bases and J by 8 bases, with 18 bases between the two germline ends. The CDR3 here is CASSVDERVVSHEQFF. For the CDR3, the DNA is TGTGCCAGCAGCGTAGATGAGAGGGTTGTATCCCATGAGCAGTTCTTC.

V usage is TRBV28 and J usage is TRBJ2-7; D unclear. The CDR3 loop spans 10 amino acids. CDR1 is MDHEN, CDR2 SYDVKM, per germline. Between the trimmed V and J ends, which lost 9 bases and 1 base, there was a span of 4 bases. The CDR3 region is CASQSYEQYF. In nucleotides, the CDR3 is TGTGCCAGTCAGTCCTACGAGCAGTACTTC.

This clonotype was recorded a few times. In DNA, the CDR3 is TGTGCCAGCAGTTACTTCTCGGGGGCAGGTCAGCCCCAGCATTTT. It specifies CASSYFSGAGQPQHF. The V gene is TRBV6-2 or TRBV6-3, the J gene TRBJ1-5, with D perhaps TRBD1 (6 bases). Looked up from germline, CDR1 is MNHEY and CDR2 is SVGEGT. The CDR3 covers 15 residues. Trimming took off 1 base at V and 6 bases at J, with 13 bases between the two ends.

V usage is TRBV12-3 or TRBV12-4 and J usage is TRBJ2-5; tentative D call: TRBD2 (6 bases). V lost 8 bases and J lost 5, with 15 bases in between. The CDR3 spans 13 residues. The DNA for the CDR3 is TGTGCCAGCGGGAGGTCTAGTTTGGAGACCCAGTACTTC. Protein sequence: CASGRSSLETQYF.

This rearrangement joins TRBV7-2 to TRBJ2-3; D unresolved. Between the trimmed V and J ends, which lost 5 bases and 2 bases, there was a span of 11 bases. This CDR3 contains 14 residues. Germline assignment: CDR1 SGHTA and CDR2 FQGNSA. Here the CDR3 reads CASSVASSTDTQYF. In DNA, the CDR3 is TGTGCCAGCAGCGTGGCTAGTTCCACAGATACGCAGTATTTT.

The CDR3 coding sequence is TGTGCCACCCCGACTGGGCAGGATACCTACGAGCAGTACTTC. Encoded protein: CATPTGQDTYEQYF. The rearrangement uses TRBV15 and TRBJ2-7, with unresolved D. This CDR3 region has 14 residues. V dropped 8 bases and J dropped 2 bases, with 16 bases sitting between them. Per germline, CDR1 LNHNV and CDR2 YYDKDF (reference sequence).

This sequence joins TRBV3-1 and TRBJ2-1; D unresolved. V shed 1 base and J shed 5 bases, with 6 bases lying between them. The CDR3 contains 13 residues. Per the germline V gene, CDR1 is LGHDT and CDR2 is YNNKEL (reference sequence). The DNA for the CDR3 is TGTGCCAGCAGCCAAGGGGCGGACAATGAGCAGTTCTTC. It yields the protein CASSQGADNEQFF.

The V gene is TRBV7-2, the J gene TRBJ1-2, with TRBD1 as a possible D gene (6 bases). Germline CDR1 reads SGHTA; CDR2 reads FQGNSA. Trimming took off 5 bases at V and 9 bases at J, with 16 bases between the two ends. This CDR3 has 13 residues. Here the CDR3 DNA reads TGTGCCAGCAGCCCTGGGGGCGACAGTCGCTACACCTTC. This translates into CASSPGGDSRYTF.

The sample holds a few counts of this clonotype. The chain recombines TRBV12-3 or TRBV12-4 with TRBJ2-2; D not resolved. The CDR3 covers 15 residues. Trimming pared 5 bases from V and 0 bases from J, leaving 10 bases between. This CDR3 reads CASSPRQANTGELFF. CDR3 coding DNA: TGTGCCAGCAGTCCCAGACAAGCGAACACCGGGGAGCTGTTTTTT.

The chain links TRBV12-3 or TRBV12-4 to TRBJ1-2, with 8 nucleotides matching TRBD1. The CDR3 totals 13 residues. The V and J ends lost 6 bases and 2 bases, in that order; junction bases with no gene match: 2. DNA of the CDR3: TGTGCCAGCAGAACAGGGGGAAACTATGGCTACACCTTC. This gives the protein CASRTGGNYGYTF.

This chain links TRBV4-3 with TRBJ2-7; TRBD2 agrees at 7 bases. The ends lost 0 bases at V and 6 bases at J; junction bases unmatched: 8. Germline V gives CDR1 LGHNA, CDR2 YSLEER. The CDR3 length is 15 residues. Written as DNA, the CDR3 is TGCGCCAGCAGCCAAGAGACGGGAGGAGGGCTCGAGCAGTACTTC. As protein: CASSQETGGGLEQYF.

This clonotype was picked up a small number of times. The genes are TRBV5-1 and TRBJ1-2, with 10 bases matching TRBD1. With 7 bases clipped from V and 8 bases from J, the junction kept 8 bases outside the gene matches. The CDR3 spans 13 residues. The germline V gene has CDR1 SGHRS and CDR2 YFSETQ. The CDR3 DNA sequence: TGCGCCAGCGGACCTGGACAGGGGGGCGGCTACACCTTC. Its protein product is CASGPGQGGGYTF.

This clonotype came up once. The V gene is TRBV27, the J gene TRBJ2-7; TRBD1 agrees at 7 bases. The DNA end lines up better with TRBJ2-5; the J call may be wrong. CDR1 MNHEY and CDR2 SMNVEV come from the germline V gene (reference sequence). CDR3 length: 14 residues. The CDR3 sequence is CASSLIQGKETQYF. CDR3 coding DNA: TGTGCCAGCAGTTTAATACAGGGGAAGGAGACCCAGTACTTC.

V usage is TRBV10-3 and J usage is TRBJ2-1; TRBD2 agrees at 11 bases. The CDR3 loop spans 16 amino acids. Trimming at V came to 4 bases and at J to 7 bases, leaving 9 bases not matched to a gene. Germline loops: CDR1 ENHRY, CDR2 SYGVKD. CDR3 protein: CAISGRSGGVWNEQFF. The CDR3 DNA is TGTGCCATCAGTGGACGTAGCGGGGGGGTTTGGAATGAGCAGTTCTTC.

In its sample, this clonotype was seen a few times. The CDR3 loop reads CASSYLADTQYF. CDR3 coding DNA: TGTGCCAGCAGTTATCTCGCAGATACGCAGTATTTT. The chain links TRBV12-3 or TRBV12-4 to TRBJ2-3; D ambiguous. This CDR3 spans 12 amino acids. The V and J ends lost 4 bases and 4 bases respectively, with 6 bases between them.

J is TRBJ2-6 and V is TRBV5-1; D may correspond to TRBD1 or TRBD2 (5 bases each). Trimming took 0 bases from V and 4 from J, leaving 11 bases between them. This CDR3 is built from 16 residues. Per the germline V gene, CDR1 is SGHRS and CDR2 is YFSETQ. The CDR3, as DNA: TGCGCCAGCAGCTTGGACGGGGCTCCCGGGGCCAACGTCCTGACTTTC. Protein product: CASSLDGAPGANVLTF. Combining the CDR3 with reference TRBV5-1 and TRBJ2-6 gives the whole variable domain KAGVTQTPRYLIKTRGQQVTLSCSPISGHRSVSWYQQTPGQGLQFLFEYFSETQRNKGNFPGRFSGRQFSNSRSEMNVSTLELGDSALYLCASSLDGAPGANVLTFGAGSRLTVL.